Presented here are 3 T cell receptor beta chains from one specimen sequenced in a study of cytomegalovirus exposure and HLA in healthy donors. Researchers ran the PCR with 60 Vbeta and 13 Jbeta primers. Libraries were prepared by immunoSEQ multiplex PCR; TCRdb keeps only in-frame clonotypes and omits some of them. Among roughly 160,000 clones listed, approximately 84% were seen once. The specimen was PBMCs. All receptors derive from a man aged 25 to 45 in good health and CMV-seronegative.

The chain couples TRBV27 to TRBJ2-2; tentatively, D is TRBD2 (7 bases). The CDR3 is 16 residues long. With 0 bases removed from V and 7 bases from J, the gap between germline ends came to 15 bases. Germline V lookup: CDR1 MNHEY, CDR2 SMNVEV (reference sequence). The CDR3 loop is CASSLSRGGSNGELFF. The DNA of the CDR3 is TGTGCCAGCAGTTTATCGAGGGGGGGGAGTAACGGGGAGCTGTTTTTT.

V is TRBV2 and J is TRBJ2-7; 7 nucleotides line up with TRBD1. The CDR3 spans 12 residues. V gave up 5 bases and J gave up 3 bases; unmatched junction bases: 1. CDR1 is SNHLY, CDR2 FYNNEI, per germline. CDR3 sequence (DNA): TGTGCCAGCAGTTGGGACAGCTACGAGCAGTACTTC. Amino acids: CASSWDSYEQYF. Full variable domain (missing parts from reference TRBV2 and TRBJ2-7): EPEVTQTPSHQVTQMGQEVILRCVPISNHLYFYWYRQILGQKVEFLVSFYNNEISEKSEIFDDQFSVERPDGSNFTLKIRSTKLEDSAMYFCASSWDSYEQYFGPGTRLTVT.

The chain employs TRBV5-4 and TRBJ1-6; no definite D call. The V gene lost 2 bases and the J gene lost 3 bases, with 12 bases spanning the gap. There are 16 residues in the CDR3. From germline, CDR1 is SGHNT and CDR2 YYREEE (reference sequence). The CDR3: CASSFPRGNYNSPLHF. The CDR3 DNA reads as TGTGCCAGCAGCTTCCCTCGAGGGAACTATAATTCACCCCTCCACTTT.